Sequencing of this TCR beta chain was carried out in a study of blood T cell repertoires in COVID-19. The wider study: Samples representing acute and convalescent COVID-19 were sourced from the United States, Italy and Spain. The analysed material was cDNA or gDNA that came from T cells, B-cell-depleted T cells, or PBMCs.

Germline CDR1 is SGDLS and CDR2 is YYNGEE. Trimming stripped 2 bases from V and 3 bases from J, with 12 bases between. This CDR3 comprises 15 residues. Original handling: Amplification of reference gene primers provided the estimated nucleated cell counts. The table came from immunoSEQ multiplex PCR; TCRdb's copy has only in-frame clones and leaves some out. The V and J calls and clone size were taken over from that table, and D and trimming were inferred from the DNA. Of around 100,000 clones detected, just under 80% appear once; the ten largest clones hold about an eighth. The receptor was derived from a woman aged 70-85 years with acute or convalescent COVID-19. The sequencing input was peripheral blood. The J gene is TRBJ1-5, the V gene TRBV9; a weak D match, TRBD1 (5 bases). CDR3 nucleotides: TGTGCCAGCAGCGTGGGGGGAAGTAACAATCAGCCCCAGCATTTT. Translating it yields CASSVGGSNNQPQHF.